This passage covers 16 T cell receptor beta chains from one sample sequenced in a study of molecular identifiers for immune sequencing clone quantification. Each CDR3 protein gets one entry after TCRdb re-called the PCR reads with MiXCR. The sample holds 40,000 to 45,000 distinct CDR3 sequences, 15% to 20% seen once. The material sequenced was naive CD8+ T cells from blood, with Jurkat cell RNA spiked in. The subset denotes: FACS-sorted CD8+CD4-CCR7+CD45RA+ naive T cells. The receptors originated from a human donor in good health. Some libraries in this study had Jurkat cell RNA spiked in.

For this clonotype: A junction boundary mismatches the germline segment, possibly from a read error. The chain employs TRBV28 and TRBJ2-5; D is unresolved. This CDR3 is built from 16 residues. The germline CDR1 and CDR2 sequences are MDHEN and SYDVKM. The CDR3 region has the DNA TGTACCAGCAGCCCCTACTCCCAAGGTGGCCAAGAGACCCAGTACTTC. This sequence encodes CTSSPYSQGGQETQYF. Drawing the rest from reference TRBV28 and TRBJ2-5, the complete variable domain is DVKVTQSSRYLVKRTGEKVFLECVQDMDHENMFWYRQDPGLGLRLIYFSYDVKMKEKGDIPEGYSVSREKKERFSLILESASTNQTSMYLCTSSPYSQGGQETQYFGPGTRLLVL.

This clonotype has a count of ten or more. V and J are TRBV20-1 and TRBJ1-2, with 8 bases aligning to TRBD1. The CDR3 sequence is 16 residues long. Losses at the gene ends were 0 bases for V and 2 bases for J; bases not matched to a gene: 8. The V gene's germline CDR1 is DFQATT and CDR2 SNEGSKA (reference sequence). The chain's CDR3 is CSARDPRTGINYGYTF. The CDR3, as DNA: TGCAGTGCTAGAGATCCCCGGACAGGGATAAACTATGGCTACACCTTC.

This clonotype was picked up a small number of times. This may be a read error: a much more frequent sequence differs by one nucleotide. The chain combines TRBV29-1 with TRBJ1-4, with D unresolved. Germline values: CDR1 SQVTM, CDR2 ANQGSEA. The CDR3 has 11 amino acids. DNA for the CDR3: TGCAGCGCGCAGTTTTTAGAAAGACTGTTTTTT. Its protein is CSAQFLERLFF.

This clonotype was seen repeatedly, ten times or more. J is TRBJ2-7 and V is TRBV27; D gene uncertain. Trimming took off 6 bases at V and 2 bases at J, with 11 bases between the two ends. Germline loops: CDR1 MNHEY, CDR2 SMNVEV (reference sequence). The CDR3 spans 13 residues. In DNA, the CDR3 is TGTGCCAGCAGCCCCGGGCCAACCTACGAGCAGTACTTC. Protein product: CASSPGPTYEQYF.

The genes are TRBV20-1 and TRBJ2-3; D ambiguous. Germline assignment: CDR1 DFQATT and CDR2 SNEGSKA (reference sequence). The CDR3 is 14 residues long. With 2 bases removed from V and 4 bases from J, the gap between germline ends came to 13 bases. CDR3 sequence (DNA): TGCAGTGCTAGATATTGGTATAATGCAGATACGCAGTATTTT. This encodes CSARYWYNADTQYF.

Remarks on this clonotype: Being one base from a much bigger clone, this may be a read error. The chain employs TRBV28 and TRBJ2-5; a weak D match, TRBD2 (5 bases). Germline CDR1 and CDR2: MDHEN and SYDVKM. The CDR3 extends over 12 amino acids. CDR3 sequence reads: CAGRAVSETQYF. The DNA of the CDR3 is TGTGCCGGCAGAGCGGTATCGGAGACCCAGTACTTC.

At least ten counts were recorded for this clonotype. Its ends do not fully match the called genes, so a read error is possible. The rearrangement joins TRBV6-6 to TRBJ1-4; maybe TRBD1 (5 bases). The germline CDR1 and CDR2 sequences are MNHNY and SVGAGI (reference sequence). This CDR3 region has 16 residues. CDR3 DNA sequence: TGTGCCAGCAGTTACTCGATGGCAGGGTATAATGAAAAACTGCTTTTT. Its translation is CASSYSMAGYNEKLLF.

This clonotype was observed many times. The gene calls are TRBV5-6 and TRBJ2-7; 16 bases line up with TRBD2. Germline CDR1 reads SGHDT; CDR2 reads YYEEEE. CDR3 size: 17 residues. V gave up 4 bases and J gave up 0 bases; unmatched junction bases: 4. CDR3 in amino acids: CASSPGLAGGFSYEQYF. As DNA, the CDR3 is TGTGCCAGCAGCCCGGGACTAGCGGGAGGGTTCTCCTACGAGCAGTACTTC.

This clonotype has a count of ten or more. The chain is built from TRBV30 and TRBJ2-2; the D is unclear. This CDR3 has 13 amino acids. V shed 2 bases and J shed 0 bases, with 4 bases lying between them. Per the germline V gene, CDR1 is GTSNPN and CDR2 is SVGIG (reference sequence). CDR3 nucleotides: TGTGCCTGGAGTATTACGAACACCGGGGAGCTGTTTTTT. This translates into CAWSITNTGELFF.

This clonotype was seen at least ten times. This chain connects TRBV9 to TRBJ2-7; possibly TRBD1 for D (6 bases). CDR3 size: 13 residues. Germline CDR1 is SGDLS and CDR2 is YYNGEE. The V gene lost 2 bases and the J gene lost 2 bases, with 8 bases spanning the gap. CDR3 region: CASSVGATYEQYF. The CDR3 coding sequence is TGTGCCAGCAGCGTGGGGGCCACCTACGAGCAGTACTTC.

This chain links TRBV7-9 with TRBJ2-1; D is possibly TRBD1 or TRBD2 (5 bases each). This CDR3 region has 14 residues. The V gene lost 8 bases and the J gene lost 7 bases, with 18 bases spanning the gap. Germline CDR1 SEHNR, CDR2 FQNEAQ (reference sequence). The CDR3 loop reads CASRTGTEFNEQFF. The CDR3 DNA follows: TGTGCCAGCCGGACCGGGACCGAGTTTAATGAGCAGTTCTTC.

This clonotype was seen ten or more times. The chain employs TRBV29-1 and TRBJ2-5; D is undetermined. The V gene's germline CDR1 is SQVTM and CDR2 ANQGSEA. Trimming cost V 1 base and J 8 bases, with 17 bases left between them. CDR3 length: 14 amino acids. CDR3 coding DNA: TGCAGCGTTGAAGGTGACGAAGGGTTTGGCACCCAGTACTTC. It yields the protein CSVEGDEGFGTQYF.

Many counts were recorded for this clonotype. The J gene is TRBJ1-1, the V gene TRBV20-1; D call uncertain. The V end was cut by 6 bases, the J end by 4 bases, with 12 bases between. Germline lookup yields CDR1 DFQATT and CDR2 SNEGSKA (reference sequence). The CDR3 extends over 12 amino acids. Written as DNA, the CDR3 is TGCAGTGCCACTCAGGAGGGCACTGAAGCTTTCTTT. Its translation is CSATQEGTEAFF.

This clonotype was counted ten times or more. The chain has TRBV7-6 and TRBJ2-7; the match to TRBD1 covers 12 bases. Germline V gene data show CDR1 as SGHVS and CDR2 as FNYEAQ. V lost 4 bases, J lost 7 bases, and 5 bases stayed unmatched. The CDR3 covers 14 residues. The CDR3 reads CASSWGQGAREQYF. CDR3 coding DNA: TGTGCCAGCAGCTGGGGACAGGGGGCACGGGAGCAGTACTTC.

At least ten counts were recorded for this clonotype. This chain joins TRBV15 and TRBJ2-3, with D perhaps assigned TRBD1 or TRBD2 (6 bases each). Germline CDR1 LNHNV, CDR2 YYDKDF (reference sequence). V was pared by 5 bases and J by 4 bases, with 16 bases between. The CDR3 extends over 15 amino acids. In DNA form, the CDR3 reads TGTGCCACCAGCGGCCCATCGGGGGCCCCAGATACGCAGTATTTT. Protein sequence: CATSGPSGAPDTQYF.

Many counts were recorded for this clonotype. V usage is TRBV7-6 and J usage is TRBJ1-1; a possible D gene is TRBD1 (6 bases). This CDR3 is 15 amino acids long. Germline CDR1 is SGHVS and CDR2 is FNYEAQ. V was trimmed by 1 base and J by 4 bases, leaving 13 bases between them. The CDR3 DNA sequence: TGTGCCAGCAGCTTAGTTCTCCGAGGGGGCACTGAAGCTTTCTTT. It encodes CASSLVLRGGTEAFF.